This TCR beta chain was identified during a study of cytomegalovirus exposure and HLA in healthy donors (dated by TCRdb to about 2017). Context from the whole study: In an earlier analysis of about 560 of the donors, around 290 Gb of sequence data and 100 million or so unique TCR beta sequences from roughly 180 million T cells were reported. The study aimed to test whether cataloging public T cell receptors could reveal signatures of past pathogen exposure. The T cell repertoires of under 700 subjects were profiled by immunosequencing and related to cytomegalovirus serostatus. Around 330 gigabases of sequencing data and 75 million to 85 million unique TCR sequences made up an early release that covered about 640 HLA-typed donors. To predict cytomegalovirus infection status, the study brought together high-throughput TCR immunosequencing, statistical association of individual TCRs with disease status, and machine learning. In addition to the first cohort of hundreds of subjects, a separate validation cohort of 100 to 150 different subjects was used. All discovery cohort repertoires had been generated on a single sequencing platform. Typing coverage varied by locus: roughly 620-640 donors for A, B, C, DRB1 and DQB1; approximately 500 for DQA1; about 570 for DPA1; 450 to 480 for DPB1. A later genetic analysis took genome-wide SNP genotypes for about 65% of the roughly 670 donors and used that subset as a discovery cohort. On average, roughly 240,000 unique TCR beta nucleotide sequences were sequenced per donor among some 430 genotyped donors of the cohort, with roughly 19% of those sequences being non-productive. Donor age, sex, ethnicity and CMV serostatus were compiled alongside the repertoire data. A later analysis re-analyzed previously published TCR beta repertoires from roughly 690 donors and added high-resolution HLA genotyping to study TCR occurrence patterns. Of the 300 to 450 genotyped donors, approximately 82% fell in the genetic ancestry cluster associated with self-reported Caucasian donors. An earlier analysis of approximately 580 of the donors used high-throughput TCR beta sequencing to judge whether each TCR beta V gene segment behaved as functional or pseudogenic. A handful of DR-DQ haplotypes were handled as single units for association and clustering because linkage in the cohort was strong. HLA typing included class I and class II loci at four-digit resolution. The later analysis used no new phenotypic data to find candidate immune exposures, relying instead on TCR beta sequences and their occurrence across donors. Study-wide conclusions, independent of this receptor: A further reported finding was that TCR beta sequences accurately predicted the HLA-A and HLA-B alleles for most subjects in the first cohort. In this cohort, only TCR beta chains were sequenced, and detectable features were limited by the absence of alpha or paired-chain data. According to a later analysis, TCR association rates differed among HLA loci, with DRB1 alleles showing the most associated TCRs and HLA-C alleles showing the fewest. Compared with equally common non-associated chains, HLA-associated TCR beta chains in a later analysis were more clonally expanded and had lower generation probabilities. In an earlier analysis of approximately 590 of the donors, most TCR beta V segments appeared in productive rearrangements about 90% or about 30% of the time, broadly matching IMGT annotations. At a false discovery rate of 0.05, a later analysis linked under 20,000 TCR beta sequences to specific HLA alleles. Because counts were too low, seventeen rarely observed V segments, including chromosome 9 orphons, were excluded from the earlier analysis of several hundred of the donors. While some public TCRs were present in many individuals, most TCR sequences turned up only very rarely across donors. Linkage disequilibrium might explain the correlated functional status among segregating V segments, but an unknown experimental factor could not be excluded. The presence/absence analyses assumed that sequencing depth was roughly uniform across donors, and that assumption may not be true. A later analysis reported that several top co-occurrence clusters appeared linked to parvovirus B19, influenza, CMV and Epstein-Barr virus. The classifier was reported to diagnose cytomegalovirus status with high specificity and sensitivity in both the original and validation cohorts. Some IMGT-functional V segments, including TRBV6-2 and TRBV6-3, could not be told apart with the 87-base-pair reads, so those segments were excluded. For the cohort, immune exposure information was limited to CMV serostatus. Assigning TCR associations to individual alleles was difficult when HLA alleles, especially DR and DQ, strongly co-occurred. The authors suggested that the approach could potentially be extended to other disease states and immunological phenotypes. Because some donors lacked HLA typing at each locus, the association tests relied only on the typed subset. V-gene and J-gene trimming of TCR beta chains was associated with a missense DCLRE1C variant in a later genetic analysis, and the association was replicated in an independent cohort. A cluster of highly shared sequence variants was judged likely to be a technical artifact of the sequencing pipeline. According to a later analysis, most CMV-associated TCR beta chains appeared to be HLA-restricted, and the HLA associations seemed to be driven largely by CMV exposure. A few of the identified cytomegalovirus-associated TCR beta chains were confirmed in vitro to be specific for cytomegalovirus antigens. In the study, 164 TCR beta chains were listed as associated with cytomegalovirus. Compared with the roughly 720-donor mean, donors in an Asian-associated ancestry cluster had fewer N-insertions in productive TCRs, according to a later genetic analysis.

Libraries were made using the immunoSEQ multiplex PCR assay. For the multiplex PCR, a mixture combining 60 forward primers for TCR Vbeta segments and 13 reverse primers for TCR Jbeta segments was used. The CDR3 region of rearranged TCR beta genes was amplified from genomic DNA with a multiplex PCR assay. Amplified TCR beta libraries were sequenced as 87-base-pair reads on the Illumina HiSeq System. On the authors' methods: A later analysis counted approximately 74 million unique TCR beta chains across the 666 repertoires, and around 12 million of these chains were shared by at least two donors. A nearest-neighbor algorithm error-corrected the raw reads and collapsed the reads into unique sequences, merging closely related sequences to remove PCR and sequencing errors. To assign V, D and J gene segments, CDR3 sequences were aligned to IMGT reference sequences. Each retained sequence needed at least a six-nucleotide match to both a V gene segment and a J gene segment. A rearrangement counted as productive if the CDR3 had no stop codons and remained in frame with V and J, and every other rearrangement counted as non-productive. CDR3 was defined by IMGT convention, running from the second conserved V-encoded cysteine to the conserved J-encoded phenylalanine. Sequences without an unambiguous match to a single V gene segment were excluded from the earlier analysis of about 600 of the donors. An earlier analysis of a few hundred of the donors called V segments functional above 56.7% productive rearrangements and segregating when the between-donor standard deviation exceeded 5%. A statistical classification framework was built to diagnose cytomegalovirus status from the catalog of TCR beta chain sequences. V and J gene assignment, in a later analysis, came from comparing TCR nucleotide sequences with IMGT/GENE-DB human TR gene sequences. A later analysis assigned CDR3 sequences and most-parsimonious VDJ recombination scenarios with the TCRdist pipeline. In a later analysis, each TCR beta chain was defined by its CDR3 amino acid sequence together with its V-gene family, and reads lacking a unique V-gene family were excluded. In a later analysis, fewer than 600 highly shared, low-generation-probability nucleotide sequences were removed to address suspected cross-contamination and a sequencing artifact. In a later analysis, a clonal expansion index was calculated for each public chain from normalized within-repertoire ranks of inferred template counts. Generation probabilities in a later analysis came from a VDJ recombination model fitted to out-of-frame rearrangements, and those results were checked against IGoR. In a later analysis, TCR-TCR, TCR-HLA and TCR-CMV co-occurrence was scored with hypergeometric tests, and a repertoire-size bias correction was applied to TCR pairs. A later analysis estimated false discovery rates by permuting HLA or CMV assignments 20 times. In a later analysis, co-occurring TCRs were grouped using DBSCAN, with TCRdist sequence similarity added in when clustering inside HLA-allele-positive subsets. Repertoires with fewer than 30,000 or more than 120,000 public chains, plus five repertoires with anomalous nucleotide sharing, were excluded from co-occurrence clustering. In its TCRdb copy, this immuneACCESS table keeps in-frame sequences only and misses some clones. Where compared with another copy, unresolved V genes explain less than half of these, and the others have no known cause. That table gives V, J and clone size, and the DNA gave D and trimming. Here the sample has approximately 100,000 clones; about 70% occur a single time. The ten top clones hold 5% to 7.5% of the sample.

In total, over 600 healthy bone marrow donors made up the cohort. At the time of sampling, every cohort member was nominally healthy, though immune exposures that went unrecorded were likely present. The donor was CMV seropositive and belonged to the group of about 290 seropositive cohort members. Each donor provided a peripheral blood sample, and peripheral blood mononuclear cells were used for TCR beta sequencing. The Qiagen DNeasy Blood Extraction Kit was used to extract genomic DNA from the blood cell samples. Measured from the cysteine to the phenylalanine, the CDR3 is 14 residues long. Here the CDR3 DNA is all that survives: 42 bases in frame from base 1. CDR1 SNHLY and CDR2 FYNNEI were looked up in the germline V gene. V and J lose 5 bases and 6 bases, and a span of 14 bases separates them. With regard to this clone: Its antigen remains unidentified. Within one base of it there is no much larger clone, and no base qualities were kept.

The material sequenced was PBMCs. The V gene is TRBV2 and the J gene is TRBJ1-5; no confident D gene assignment can be made. The sequence was collected from a woman aged 50 to 60 in good health and CMV-seropositive. In nucleotides, the sequence is TGTGCCAGCAGTTCGGGAGAGGGTAGTCAGCCCCAGCATTTT. Protein translation: CASSSGEGSQPQHF.